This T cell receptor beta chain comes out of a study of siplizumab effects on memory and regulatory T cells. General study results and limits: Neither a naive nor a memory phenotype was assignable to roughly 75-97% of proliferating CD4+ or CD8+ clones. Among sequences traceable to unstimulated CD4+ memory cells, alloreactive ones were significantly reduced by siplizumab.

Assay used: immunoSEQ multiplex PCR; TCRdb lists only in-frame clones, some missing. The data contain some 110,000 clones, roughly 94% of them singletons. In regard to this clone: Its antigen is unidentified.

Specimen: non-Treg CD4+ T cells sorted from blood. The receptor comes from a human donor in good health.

CDR3 residues: CASSANWGPNTEAFF. Written as DNA, the CDR3 is TGTGCCAGCAGTGCTAATTGGGGCCCGAACACTGAAGCTTTCTTT. The chain links TRBV6-4 to TRBJ1-1, with D possibly matching TRBD1 (5 bases). Trimming shortened V by 4 bases and J by 1 base, and 13 bases separated the two germline ends. The length of the CDR3 is 15 residues. From germline, CDR1 is MRHNA and CDR2 SNTAGT.